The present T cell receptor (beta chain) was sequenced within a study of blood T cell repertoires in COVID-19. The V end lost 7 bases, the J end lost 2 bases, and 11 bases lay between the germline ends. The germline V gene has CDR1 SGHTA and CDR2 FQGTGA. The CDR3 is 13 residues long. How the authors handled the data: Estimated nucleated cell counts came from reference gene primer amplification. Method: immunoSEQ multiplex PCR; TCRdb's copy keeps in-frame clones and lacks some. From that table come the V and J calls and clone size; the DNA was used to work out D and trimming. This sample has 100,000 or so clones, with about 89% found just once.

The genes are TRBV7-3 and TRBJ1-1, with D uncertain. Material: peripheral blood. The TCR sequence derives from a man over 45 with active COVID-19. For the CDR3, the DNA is TGTGCCAGCAAAGAGGGAACCAACACTGAAGCTTTCTTT. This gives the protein CASKEGTNTEAFF.